These 29 T cell receptor beta chains share one sample of origin, sequenced in a study of T cell responses to AZD1222 COVID-19 vaccine. Assay: immunoSEQ multiplex PCR; the TCRdb copy retains only in-frame clones and omits some. The sample lists over 85,000 clones, around 84% seen once, with more than 13% in the top ten. Sequencing was performed on peripheral blood, taken 28 days after the second AZD1222 dose. Receptors were obtained from an adult who received the AZD1222 COVID-19 vaccine.

The J gene is TRBJ1-1, the V gene TRBV19, with D uncertain. The V and J ends lost 5 bases and 0 bases respectively, with 13 bases between them. Germline CDR1 LNHDA, CDR2 SQIVND (reference sequence). The CDR3 covers 15 residues. The CDR3 sequence: CASSPHPQVNTEAFF. CDR3 bases: TGTGCCAGTAGTCCACATCCTCAAGTGAACACTGAAGCTTTCTTT.

The rearrangement joins TRBV5-1 to TRBJ1-2; the match to TRBD1 covers 11 bases. Looked up from germline, CDR1 is SGHRS and CDR2 is YFSETQ. CDR3 length: 14 amino acids. V was clipped by 3 bases and J by 6 bases; unmatched bases: 4. This chain's CDR3 is CASSSGQGADGYTF. The CDR3 DNA reads as TGCGCCAGCAGCTCAGGACAGGGGGCGGATGGCTACACCTTC.

V and J are TRBV6-6 and TRBJ2-2; weak D call: TRBD1 (6 bases). The length of the CDR3 is 16 residues. V lost 3 bases to trimming and J lost 2 bases, with 13 bases between them. Looked up from germline, CDR1 is MNHNY and CDR2 is SVGAGI (reference sequence). The CDR3 reads CASSYAAGANTGELFF. DNA for the CDR3: TGTGCCAGCAGTTATGCGGCAGGGGCCAACACCGGGGAGCTGTTTTTT.

This clone has more than one count but fewer than ten. The genes are TRBV9 and TRBJ2-2, with D perhaps TRBD2 (6 bases). Trimming stripped 5 bases from V and 1 base from J, with 9 bases between. This CDR3 is built from 14 residues. Germline-derived CDR1 and CDR2 are SGDLS and YYNGEE. CDR3 coding DNA: TGTGCCAGCAGGGCGGGGCAGAACACCGGGGAGCTGTTTTTT. Residues: CASRAGQNTGELFF.

This clone appeared once. The chain carries TRBV2 and TRBJ1-5; D is possibly TRBD1 (5 bases). V lost 6 bases, J lost 0 bases, and 12 bases lay in between. CDR1 is SNHLY and CDR2 is FYNNEI in the germline V gene. CDR3 length: 15 amino acids. This CDR3 is CASRIGEASNQPQHF. CDR3 coding DNA: TGTGCCAGCAGGATAGGGGAAGCTAGCAATCAGCCCCAGCATTTT.

The chain is built from TRBV2 and TRBJ2-7; unclear D gene. CDR1 and CDR2 (germline): SNHLY, FYNNEI. The CDR3 is 13 amino acids. V lost 4 bases and J 0 bases, leaving 7 bases between the germline ends. The CDR3 loop reads CASSGSISYEQYF. The CDR3 DNA reads as TGTGCCAGCAGTGGCAGTATCTCCTACGAGCAGTACTTC.

The rearrangement links TRBV4-1 to TRBJ1-2; the match to TRBD1 covers 7 bases. CDR3 length equals 17 residues. Unmatched junction bases numbered 7, after V lost 0 bases and J lost 0 bases. CDR1 MGHRA and CDR2 YSYEKL come from the germline V gene. DNA of the CDR3: TGCGCCAGCAGCCAAGATGGGGACAGCCCGACTAACTATGGCTACACCTTC. Translating gives CASSQDGDSPTNYGYTF.

The chain uses TRBV9 and TRBJ2-1; a possible D gene is TRBD2 (6 bases). V lost 0 bases and J lost 2, with 12 bases in between. This CDR3 comprises 16 residues. Germline assignment: CDR1 SGDLS and CDR2 YYNGEE. The CDR3, as DNA: TGTGCCAGCAGCGTAGCGGGACTTCCCACCTACAATGAGCAGTTCTTC. Its translation: CASSVAGLPTYNEQFF.

V is TRBV6-1 and J is TRBJ1-5, with 8 bases matching TRBD1. This CDR3 is built from 16 residues. The V gene end was trimmed by 2 bases and the J gene end by 3 bases; junction bases not matched to a gene: 6. Germline values: CDR1 MNHNS, CDR2 SASEGT. CDR3: CASSERRTGINQPQHF. CDR3 DNA sequence: TGTGCCAGCAGTGAAAGGAGGACAGGGATCAATCAGCCCCAGCATTTT.

The chain couples TRBV18 to TRBJ1-5, with 8 bases matching TRBD1. The CDR3 contains 14 residues. CDR1 and CDR2 from the germline V gene are KGHSH and LQKENI. Unmatched junction bases numbered 5, after V lost 4 bases and J lost 6 bases. The CDR3 nucleotides are TGTGCCAGCTCACTACAGGGGGTGGGTCAGCCCCAGCATTTT. Residues: CASSLQGVGQPQHF.

This chain uses TRBV7-9 with TRBJ2-7, with TRBD1 as a possible D gene (6 bases). Germline values: CDR1 SEHNR, CDR2 FQNEAQ (reference sequence). CDR3 length: 15 amino acids. V lost 5 bases, J lost 3 bases, and 17 bases lay in between. The CDR3 here is CASSALGTNYYEQYF. The CDR3 region has the DNA TGTGCCAGCAGCGCATTAGGGACAAACTACTACGAGCAGTACTTC. The complete variable domain, with remaining parts taken from reference TRBV7-9 and TRBJ2-7, reads DTGVSQNPRHKITKRGQNVTFRCDPISEHNRLYWYRQTLGQGPEFLTYFQNEAQLEKSRLLSDRFSAERPKGSFSTLEIQRTEQGDSAMYLCASSALGTNYYEQYFGPGTRLTVT.

The chain couples TRBV5-4 to TRBJ2-1; D is perhaps TRBD1 or TRBD2 (5 bases each). The CDR3 runs to 12 residues. Between the trimmed V and J ends, which lost 3 bases and 10 bases, there was a span of 11 bases. CDR1 is SGHNT, CDR2 YYREEE, per germline (reference sequence). CDR3 sequence reads: CASSWGGGEQFF. CDR3 coding DNA: TGTGCCAGCAGCTGGGGTGGGGGAGAGCAGTTCTTC. Supplemented by reference TRBV5-4 and TRBJ2-1, the full variable domain reads ETGVTQSPTHLIKTRGQQVTLRCSSQSGHNTVSWYQQALGQGPQFIFQYYREEENGRGNFPPRFSGLQFPNYSSELNVNALELDDSALYLCASSWGGGEQFFGPGTRLTVL.

V usage is TRBV14 and J usage is TRBJ2-3; 7 bases are shared with TRBD2. Germline-derived CDR1 and CDR2 are SGHDN and FVKESK. Trimming took 1 base from V and 11 from J; bases not matched to a gene: 18. CDR3 length equals 17 residues. The CDR3 sequence: CASSQAFQRGNGGRQYF. The CDR3 DNA reads TGTGCCAGCAGCCAAGCTTTTCAGCGGGGAAACGGTGGACGGCAGTATTTT.

The chain recombines TRBV18 with TRBJ2-7; D is possibly TRBD1 (5 bases). The CDR3 loop spans 13 amino acids. The V end was cut by 1 base, the J end by 4 bases, with 8 bases between. In germline, CDR1 is KGHSH, CDR2 LQKENI. CDR3 nucleotide sequence: TGTGCCAGCTCACCACAGACAGAATACGAGCAGTACTTC. Amino acid sequence: CASSPQTEYEQYF.

The CDR3 protein is CASSLVGSYNEQFF. The CDR3 DNA is TGCGCCAGCAGCTTAGTGGGGTCCTACAATGAGCAGTTCTTC. This chain joins TRBV5-1 and TRBJ2-1; D call uncertain. CDR1 is SGHRS and CDR2 is YFSETQ in the germline V gene. Deletions cut 2 bases from V and 1 base from J, with 7 bases between. The CDR3 is 14 amino acids. The complete variable domain, with remaining parts taken from reference TRBV5-1 and TRBJ2-1, reads KAGVTQTPRYLIKTRGQQVTLSCSPISGHRSVSWYQQTPGQGLQFLFEYFSETQRNKGNFPGRFSGRQFSNSRSEMNVSTLELGDSALYLCASSLVGSYNEQFFGPGTRLTVL.

V usage is TRBV19 and J usage is TRBJ1-1, with TRBD1 as a possible D gene (6 bases). The CDR3 is 12 amino acids. Germline lookup yields CDR1 LNHDA and CDR2 SQIVND (reference sequence). V shed 7 bases and J shed 5 bases, with 11 bases lying between them. DNA for the CDR3: TGTGCCAGTACCCAGGGGAGGACTGAAGCTTTCTTT. This encodes CASTQGRTEAFF. Supplemented by reference TRBV19 and TRBJ1-1, the full variable domain reads DGGITQSPKYLFRKEGQNVTLSCEQNLNHDAMYWYRQDPGQGLRLIYYSQIVNDFQKGDIAEGYSVSREKKESFPLTVTSAQKNPTAFYLCASTQGRTEAFFGQGTRLTVV.

V gene TRBV4-2 combines with J gene TRBJ2-7, with TRBD2 matching over 7 bases. CDR1 LGHNA and CDR2 YNFKEQ come from the germline V gene. The length of the CDR3 is 15 residues. V lost 0 bases to trimming and J lost 3 bases; unmatched junction nucleotides: 5. DNA for the CDR3: TGTGCCAGCAGCCAAGATGGCAGGGAGGGCTACGAGCAGTACTTC. Its translation: CASSQDGREGYEQYF.

Only a few counts were recorded for this clone. The genes are TRBV6-5 and TRBJ2-7, with D possibly being TRBD2 (5 bases). V lost 6 bases and J lost 0, with 9 bases in between. The CDR3 sequence is 13 residues long. Per germline, CDR1 MNHEY and CDR2 SVGAGI. CDR3: CASRRAASYEQYF. The CDR3, as DNA: TGTGCCAGCAGGAGGGCGGCCTCCTACGAGCAGTACTTC.

The V gene is TRBV6-6, the J gene TRBJ1-2; D gene ambiguous. V was cut by 4 bases and J by 6 bases, with 12 bases left in between. This CDR3 contains 13 residues. Germline V gene data show CDR1 as MNHNY and CDR2 as SVGAGI (reference sequence). In DNA form, the CDR3 reads TGTGCCAGCAGTTTTCGTCGTCTCGATGGCTACACCTTC. Translating it yields CASSFRRLDGYTF.

There are a few counts of this clone. This rearrangement joins TRBV5-1 to TRBJ2-7; maybe TRBD2 (6 bases). Trimming removed 0 bases at V and 3 bases at J, with 16 bases between. CDR1 SGHRS and CDR2 YFSETQ come from the germline V gene. This CDR3 spans 16 amino acids. The CDR3 region is CASSLGVAEDYYEQYF. CDR3 DNA: TGCGCCAGCAGCTTGGGGGTAGCGGAGGATTACTACGAGCAGTACTTC.

The chain has TRBV6-4 and TRBJ2-1; D perhaps matches TRBD1 (6 bases). The V end was cut by 6 bases, the J end by 6 bases, with 15 bases between. This CDR3 region has 14 residues. Germline V lookup: CDR1 MRHNA, CDR2 SNTAGT. The CDR3 DNA is TGTGCCAGCAGAAACAGGGCCCAAGGCAATGAGCAGTTCTTC. Its protein is CASRNRAQGNEQFF.

This clone was seen only a few times. The chain combines TRBV6-5 with TRBJ1-3; unclear D gene. CDR1 and CDR2 (germline): MNHEY, SVGAGI. The CDR3 sequence is 11 residues long. The V end lost 9 bases, the J end lost 0 bases, and 3 bases lay between the germline ends. The CDR3 loop is CASNSGNTIYF. Here the CDR3 DNA reads TGTGCCAGTAACTCTGGAAACACCATATATTTT.

The genes are TRBV28 and TRBJ1-5, with D maybe TRBD1 (5 bases). Per the germline V gene, CDR1 is MDHEN and CDR2 is SYDVKM. The CDR3 covers 14 residues. The V end lost 7 bases, the J end lost 5 bases, and 15 bases lay between the germline ends. DNA for the CDR3: TGTGCCAGCACTAAAGGGGCAGGTTATCAGCCCCAGCATTTT. Residues: CASTKGAGYQPQHF.

The chain couples TRBV5-1 to TRBJ1-3; no reliable D call. CDR3 length: 16 amino acids. Germline CDR1 and CDR2: SGHRS and YFSETQ. The ends were cut back, 4 bases at V and 0 bases at J, with 14 bases in the middle. Here the CDR3 DNA reads TGCGCCAGCAGCCCGACGGAGTTGAGCTCTGGAAACACCATATATTTT. It is translated as CASSPTELSSGNTIYF.

This clone came up a few times. V gene TRBV10-3 combines with J gene TRBJ1-3; 9 positions agree with TRBD1. The ends lost 2 bases at V and 3 bases at J; junction bases unmatched: 2. This CDR3 comprises 15 residues. Germline CDR1 and CDR2: ENHRY and SYGVKD. The DNA for the CDR3 is TGTGCCATCAGTGAGAACAGGGGGCTTGGAAACACCATATATTTT. It yields the protein CAISENRGLGNTIYF.

The chain employs TRBV7-9 and TRBJ1-5, with D perhaps matching TRBD1 (6 bases). Germline CDR1 and CDR2: SEHNR and FQNEAQ (reference sequence). Trimming pared 5 bases from V and 4 bases from J, leaving 12 bases between. The CDR3 length is 14 residues. The CDR3 DNA sequence: TGTGCCAGCAGCCCAGGGAGGGGGAATCAGCCCCAGCATTTT. Protein product: CASSPGRGNQPQHF. Full variable domain (missing parts from reference TRBV7-9 and TRBJ1-5): DTGVSQNPRHKITKRGQNVTFRCDPISEHNRLYWYRQTLGQGPEFLTYFQNEAQLEKSRLLSDRFSAERPKGSFSTLEIQRTEQGDSAMYLCASSPGRGNQPQHFGDGTRLSIL.

The chain couples TRBV5-3 to TRBJ1-4, with D possibly TRBD1 on 5 matching bases. TRBV5-3 is an ORF, and what it does is uncertain. CDR3 size: 20 residues. Trimming pared 0 bases from V and 0 bases from J, leaving 21 bases between. CDR3 DNA: TGTGCCAGAAGCTTGGTCGGACCGACAGAAATAGATCCAACTAATGAAAAACTGTTTTTT. Protein sequence: CARSLVGPTEIDPTNEKLFF.

About this clone itself: Its ends do not fully match the called genes, so a read error is possible. The J gene is TRBJ2-1, the V gene TRBV6-5, with TRBD2 matching over 9 bases. The CDR3 runs 12 residues. Germline values: CDR1 MNHEY, CDR2 SVGAGI. The CDR3 region has the DNA TGTGCCAGCAGTTCCACCGGGACTAGCTTGGTCTTC. Translation gives CASSSTGTSLVF.

The rearrangement joins TRBV7-6 to TRBJ2-1; 11 nucleotides agree with TRBD2. The V segment lost 2 bases and the J segment 5 bases; nucleotides outside the gene matches: 5. Germline CDR1 and CDR2: SGHVS and FNYEAQ. The CDR3 covers 16 residues. CDR3 in amino acids: CASSLYVAGGDNEQFF. The CDR3 bases are TGTGCCAGCAGCTTATACGTAGCGGGAGGGGACAATGAGCAGTTCTTC.